This T cell receptor beta chain came from a study of blood T cell repertoires in COVID-19. Looking at the study overall: T cells, B-cell-depleted T cells, or PBMCs provided the cDNA or gDNA that served as material.

Germline V gives CDR1 MNHNY, CDR2 SVGAGI (reference sequence). The germline V and J ends were trimmed by 0 bases and 2 bases, with 10 bases remaining between them. CDR3 length: 15 residues. Per the authors' pipeline: For nucleated cells, counts were estimated from reference gene primer amplification. Generated by immunoSEQ multiplex PCR, the TCRdb table keeps only in-frame clones and is missing some. V and J calls and clone size follow that table, whereas D and trimming were derived from the DNA. The data contain a few hundred thousand clones, 80% to 90% of them singletons. Categorization into cohorts depended on clinical history that participants reported.

The V gene is TRBV6-6, the J gene TRBJ1-2; possibly TRBD1 for D (6 bases). Source material: PBMCs or T cells enriched from blood (not recorded which). The sequence was collected from a middle-aged woman with acute COVID-19. CDR3 nucleotides: TGTGCCAGCAGTTACTCGCTCCAGGGGAACTATGGCTACACCTTC. Translating gives CASSYSLQGNYGYTF.